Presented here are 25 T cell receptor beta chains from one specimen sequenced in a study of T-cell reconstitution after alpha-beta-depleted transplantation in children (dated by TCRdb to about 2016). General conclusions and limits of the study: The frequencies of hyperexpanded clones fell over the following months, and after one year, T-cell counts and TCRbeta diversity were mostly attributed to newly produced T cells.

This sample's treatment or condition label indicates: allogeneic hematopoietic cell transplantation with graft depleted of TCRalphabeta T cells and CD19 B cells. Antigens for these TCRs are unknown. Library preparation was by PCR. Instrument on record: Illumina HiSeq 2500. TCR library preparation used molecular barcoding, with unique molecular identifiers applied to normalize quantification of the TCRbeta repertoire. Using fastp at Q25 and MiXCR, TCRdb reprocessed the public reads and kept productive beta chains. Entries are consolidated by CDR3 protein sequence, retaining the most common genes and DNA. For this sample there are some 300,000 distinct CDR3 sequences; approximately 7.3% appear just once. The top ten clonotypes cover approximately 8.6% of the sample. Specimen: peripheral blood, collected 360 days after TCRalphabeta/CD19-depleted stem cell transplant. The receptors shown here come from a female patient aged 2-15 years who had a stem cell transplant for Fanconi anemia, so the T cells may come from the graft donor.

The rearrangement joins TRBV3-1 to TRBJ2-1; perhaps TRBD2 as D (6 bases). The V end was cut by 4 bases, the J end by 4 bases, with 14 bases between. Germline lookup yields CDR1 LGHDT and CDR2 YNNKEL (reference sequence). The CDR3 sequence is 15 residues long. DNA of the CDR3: TGTGCCAGCAGCCCACCGGGGGTCCTTTACAATGAGCAGTTCTTC. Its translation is CASSPPGVLYNEQFF.

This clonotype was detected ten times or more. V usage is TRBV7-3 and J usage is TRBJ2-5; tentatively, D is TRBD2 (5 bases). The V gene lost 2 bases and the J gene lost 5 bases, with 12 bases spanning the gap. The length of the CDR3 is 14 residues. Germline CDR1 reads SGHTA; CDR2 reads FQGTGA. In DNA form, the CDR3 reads TGTGCCAGCAGCTTAGGACCTTCGGGGGAGACCCAGTACTTC. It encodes CASSLGPSGETQYF.

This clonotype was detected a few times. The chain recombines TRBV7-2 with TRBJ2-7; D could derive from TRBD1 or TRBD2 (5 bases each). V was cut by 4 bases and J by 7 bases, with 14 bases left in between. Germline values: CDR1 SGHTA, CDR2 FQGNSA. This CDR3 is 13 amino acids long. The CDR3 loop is CASSSSGGWEQYF. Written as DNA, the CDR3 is TGTGCCAGCAGCTCCAGTGGGGGATGGGAGCAGTACTTC.

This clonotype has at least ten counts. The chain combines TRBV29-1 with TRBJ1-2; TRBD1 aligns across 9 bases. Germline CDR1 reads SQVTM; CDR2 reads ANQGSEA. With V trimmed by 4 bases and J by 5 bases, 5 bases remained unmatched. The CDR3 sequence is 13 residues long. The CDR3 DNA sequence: TGCAGCGTTGGTCCTGGACAGGGGTATGGCTACACCTTC. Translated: CSVGPGQGYGYTF.

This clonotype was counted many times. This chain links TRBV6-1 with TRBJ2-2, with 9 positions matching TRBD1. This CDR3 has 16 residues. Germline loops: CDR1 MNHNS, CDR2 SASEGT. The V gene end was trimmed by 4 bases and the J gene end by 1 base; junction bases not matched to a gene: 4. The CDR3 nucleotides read TGTGCCAGCAGTGCCCGGGACAGGGTGAACACCGGGGAGCTGTTTTTT. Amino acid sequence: CASSARDRVNTGELFF.

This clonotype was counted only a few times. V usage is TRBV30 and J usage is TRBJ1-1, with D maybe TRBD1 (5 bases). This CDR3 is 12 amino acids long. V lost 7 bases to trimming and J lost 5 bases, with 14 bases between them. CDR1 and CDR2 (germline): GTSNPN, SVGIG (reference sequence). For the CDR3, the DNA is TGTGCCTCGCCTCGGGGGAGAACTGAAGCTTTCTTT. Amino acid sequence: CASPRGRTEAFF. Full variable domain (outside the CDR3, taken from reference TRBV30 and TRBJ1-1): SQTIHQWPATLVQPVGSPLSLECTVEGTSNPNLYWYRQAAGRGLQLLFYSVGIGQISSEVPQNLSASRPQDRQFILSSKKLLLSDSGFYLCASPRGRTEAFFGQGTRLTVV.

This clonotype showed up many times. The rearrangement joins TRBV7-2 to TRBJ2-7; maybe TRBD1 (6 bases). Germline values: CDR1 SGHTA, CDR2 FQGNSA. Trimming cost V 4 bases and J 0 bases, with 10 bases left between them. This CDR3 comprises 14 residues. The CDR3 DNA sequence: TGTGCCAGCAGCTCGCAGACAGGCTCCTACGAGCAGTACTTC. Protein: CASSSQTGSYEQYF. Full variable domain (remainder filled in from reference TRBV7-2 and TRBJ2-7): GAGVSQSPSNKVTEKGKDVELRCDPISGHTALYWYRQSLGQGLEFLIYFQGNSAPDKSGLPSDRFSAERTGGSVSTLTIQRTQQEDSAVYLCASSSQTGSYEQYFGPGTRLTVT.

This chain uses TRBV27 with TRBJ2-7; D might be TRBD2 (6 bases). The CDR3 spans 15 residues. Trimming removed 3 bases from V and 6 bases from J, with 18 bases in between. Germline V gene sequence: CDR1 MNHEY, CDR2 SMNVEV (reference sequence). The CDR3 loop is CASSFGGYFTSEQYF. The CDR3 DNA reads TGTGCCAGCAGTTTCGGAGGGTATTTCACTAGCGAGCAGTACTTC.

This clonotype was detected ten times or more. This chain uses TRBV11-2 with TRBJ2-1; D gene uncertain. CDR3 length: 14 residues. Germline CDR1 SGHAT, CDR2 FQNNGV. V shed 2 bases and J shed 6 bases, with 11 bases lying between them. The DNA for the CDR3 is TGTGCCAGCAGCTTAATGGCAGCAGTCAATGAGCAGTTCTTC. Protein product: CASSLMAAVNEQFF.

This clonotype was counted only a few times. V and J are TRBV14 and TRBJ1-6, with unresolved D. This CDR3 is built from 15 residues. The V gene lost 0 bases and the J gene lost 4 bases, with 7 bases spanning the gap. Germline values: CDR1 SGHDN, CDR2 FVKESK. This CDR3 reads CASSQDWSYNSPLHF. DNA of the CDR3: TGTGCCAGCAGCCAAGACTGGTCATATAATTCACCCCTCCACTTT.

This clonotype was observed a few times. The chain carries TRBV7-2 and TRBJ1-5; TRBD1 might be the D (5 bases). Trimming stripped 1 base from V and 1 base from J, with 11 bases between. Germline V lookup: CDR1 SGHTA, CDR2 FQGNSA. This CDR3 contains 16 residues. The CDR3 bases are TGTGCCAGCAGCTTAGGCTCTGGGGCAAGCAATCAGCCCCAGCATTTT. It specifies CASSLGSGASNQPQHF.

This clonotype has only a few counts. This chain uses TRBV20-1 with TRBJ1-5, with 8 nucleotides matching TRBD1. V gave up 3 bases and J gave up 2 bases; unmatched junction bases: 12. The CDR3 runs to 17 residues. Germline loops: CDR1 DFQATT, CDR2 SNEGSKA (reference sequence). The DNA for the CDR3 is TGCAGTGCTAGTTCCCCAAGCGTGACAGGGGGCAATCAGCCCCAGCATTTT. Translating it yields CSASSPSVTGGNQPQHF.

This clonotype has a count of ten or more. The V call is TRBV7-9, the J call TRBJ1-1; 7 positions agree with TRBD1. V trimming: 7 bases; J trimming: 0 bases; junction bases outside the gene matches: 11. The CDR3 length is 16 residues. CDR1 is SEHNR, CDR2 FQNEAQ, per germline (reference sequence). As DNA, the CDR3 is TGTGCCAGCAAGATGGGGGGACAGCTTATGAACACTGAAGCTTTCTTT. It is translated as CASKMGGQLMNTEAFF.

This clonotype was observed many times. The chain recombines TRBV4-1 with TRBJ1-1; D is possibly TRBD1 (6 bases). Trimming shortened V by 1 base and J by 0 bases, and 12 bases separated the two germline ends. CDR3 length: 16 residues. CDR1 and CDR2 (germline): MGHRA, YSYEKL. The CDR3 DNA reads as TGCGCCAGCAGCCAAGGAGGGGGACACATGAACACTGAAGCTTTCTTT. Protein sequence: CASSQGGGHMNTEAFF.

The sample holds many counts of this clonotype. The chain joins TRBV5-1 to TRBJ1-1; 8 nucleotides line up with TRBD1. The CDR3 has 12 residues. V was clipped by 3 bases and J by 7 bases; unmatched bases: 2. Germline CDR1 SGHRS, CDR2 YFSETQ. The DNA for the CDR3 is TGCGCCAGCAGCTCTGGGACAGGTGAAGCTTTCTTT. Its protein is CASSSGTGEAFF.

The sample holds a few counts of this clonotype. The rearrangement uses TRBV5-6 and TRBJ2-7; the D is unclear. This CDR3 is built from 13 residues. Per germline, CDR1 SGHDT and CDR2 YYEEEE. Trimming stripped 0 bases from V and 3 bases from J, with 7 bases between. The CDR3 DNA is TGTGCCAGCAGCTTGGGTAGGGTCTACGAGCAGTACGTC. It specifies CASSLGRVYEQYV.

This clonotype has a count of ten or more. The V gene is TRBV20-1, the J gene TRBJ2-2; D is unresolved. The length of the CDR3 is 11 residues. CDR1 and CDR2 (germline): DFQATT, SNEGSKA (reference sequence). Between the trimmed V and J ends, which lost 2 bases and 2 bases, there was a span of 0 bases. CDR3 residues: CSARNTGELFF. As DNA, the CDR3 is TGCAGTGCTAGAAACACCGGGGAGCTGTTTTTT.

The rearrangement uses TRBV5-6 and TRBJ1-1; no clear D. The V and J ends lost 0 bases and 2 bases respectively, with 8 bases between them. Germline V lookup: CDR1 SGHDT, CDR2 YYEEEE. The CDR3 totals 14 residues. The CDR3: CASSLGWRNTEAFF. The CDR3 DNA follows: TGTGCCAGCAGCTTGGGTTGGAGAAACACTGAAGCTTTCTTT.

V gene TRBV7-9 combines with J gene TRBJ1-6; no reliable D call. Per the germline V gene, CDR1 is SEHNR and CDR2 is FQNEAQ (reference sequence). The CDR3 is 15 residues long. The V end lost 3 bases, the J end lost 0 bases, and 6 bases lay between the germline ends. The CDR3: CASSFGSSYNSPLHF. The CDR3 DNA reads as TGTGCCAGCAGCTTCGGGAGCTCCTATAATTCACCCCTCCACTTT.

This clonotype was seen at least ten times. The CDR3 sequence: CASSLARSDQPQHF. The CDR3 DNA sequence: TGTGCCAGCAGCTTAGCACGGAGCGATCAGCCCCAGCATTTT. This chain uses TRBV7-2 with TRBJ1-5; D gene unclear. V was pared by 0 bases and J by 5 bases, with 8 bases between. This CDR3 has 14 amino acids. Germline lookup yields CDR1 SGHTA and CDR2 FQGNSA.

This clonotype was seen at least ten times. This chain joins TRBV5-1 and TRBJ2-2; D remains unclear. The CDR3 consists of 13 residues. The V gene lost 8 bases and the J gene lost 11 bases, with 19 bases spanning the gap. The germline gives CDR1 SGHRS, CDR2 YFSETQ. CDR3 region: CASSLDPLRELFF. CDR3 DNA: TGCGCCAGTTCTCTAGATCCCCTCCGAGAGCTGTTTTTT. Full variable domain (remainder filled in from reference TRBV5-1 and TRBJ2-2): KAGVTQTPRYLIKTRGQQVTLSCSPISGHRSVSWYQQTPGQGLQFLFEYFSETQRNKGNFPGRFSGRQFSNSRSEMNVSTLELGDSALYLCASSLDPLRELFFGEGSRLTVL.

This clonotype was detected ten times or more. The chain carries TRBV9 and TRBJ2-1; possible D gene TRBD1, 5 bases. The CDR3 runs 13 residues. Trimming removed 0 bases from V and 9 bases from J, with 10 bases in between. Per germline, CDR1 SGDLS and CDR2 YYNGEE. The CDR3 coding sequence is TGTGCCAGCAGCGTAGCTACGACAGCTGAGCAGTTCTTC. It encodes CASSVATTAEQFF.

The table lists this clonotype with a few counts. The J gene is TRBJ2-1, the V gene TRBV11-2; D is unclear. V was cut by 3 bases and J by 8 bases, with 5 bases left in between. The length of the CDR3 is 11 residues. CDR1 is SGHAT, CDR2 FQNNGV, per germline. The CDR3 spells CASSFGHEQFF. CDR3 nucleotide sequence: TGTGCCAGCAGCTTCGGCCATGAGCAGTTCTTC.

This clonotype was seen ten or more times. This chain's CDR3 is CSALAGFANTGELFF. CDR3 sequence (DNA): TGCAGTGCTCTCGCCGGGTTCGCGAACACCGGGGAGCTGTTTTTT. The rearrangement uses TRBV20-1 and TRBJ2-2; D is undetermined. The V end was cut by 5 bases, the J end by 0 bases, with 13 bases between. Germline assignment: CDR1 DFQATT and CDR2 SNEGSKA (reference sequence). There are 15 residues in the CDR3.

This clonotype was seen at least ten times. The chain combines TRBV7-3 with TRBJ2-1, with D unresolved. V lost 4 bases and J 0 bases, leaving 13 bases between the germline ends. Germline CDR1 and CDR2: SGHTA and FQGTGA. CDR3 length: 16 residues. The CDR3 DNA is TGTGCCAGCAGCTGGCTACCGGCGAGCTCCTACAATGAGCAGTTCTTC. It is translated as CASSWLPASSYNEQFF.